This TCR beta chain was sequenced for a study of T cells expressing NK-cell markers. At the level of the study: Of eight sequenced donors, seven were HCMV-seropositive and one HCMV-seronegative. Whole-study findings and limits: In about six donors, dominant CD3+CD56+NKG2C+ clonotypes ranked among the top 10 CD8+ clonotypes.

With respect to this clonotype: Its antigen remains unidentified.

Germline V lookup: CDR1 LNHDA, CDR2 SQIVND (reference sequence). This CDR3 is built from 16 residues. TCRdb processed the 5' RACE reads again and assigns one entry to each CDR3 protein, with no DNA. This sample contains about 410,000 distinct CDR3 sequences. The sequenced material came from blood T cells: a sorted CD56 or NKG2C T cell subset, CD4+ or CD8+ T cells, or bulk PBMC T cells (not recorded which). This sequence was found in a woman aged 50 to 60 in good health. The genes are TRBV19 and TRBJ2-1; TCRdb returns TRBD1, unconfirmable since there is no DNA. The CDR3 region is CASSSRRESSYNEQFF. The whole variable domain, remainder taken from reference TRBV19 and TRBJ2-1, is DGGITQSPKYLFRKEGQNVTLSCEQNLNHDAMYWYRQDPGQGLRLIYYSQIVNDFQKGDIAEGYSVSREKKESFPLTVTSAQKNPTAFYLCASSSRRESSYNEQFFGPGTRLTVL.